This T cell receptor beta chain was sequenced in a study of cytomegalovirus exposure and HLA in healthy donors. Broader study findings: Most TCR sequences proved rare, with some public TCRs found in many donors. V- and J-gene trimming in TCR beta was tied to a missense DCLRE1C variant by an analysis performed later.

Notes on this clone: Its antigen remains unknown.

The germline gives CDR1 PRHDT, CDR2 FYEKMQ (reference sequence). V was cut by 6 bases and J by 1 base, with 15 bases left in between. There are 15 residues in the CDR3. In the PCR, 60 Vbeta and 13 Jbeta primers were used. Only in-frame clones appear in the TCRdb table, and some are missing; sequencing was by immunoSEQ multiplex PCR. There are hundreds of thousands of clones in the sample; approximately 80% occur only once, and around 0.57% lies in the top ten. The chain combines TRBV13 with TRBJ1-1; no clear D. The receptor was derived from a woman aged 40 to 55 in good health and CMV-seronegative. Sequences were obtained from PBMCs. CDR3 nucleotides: TGTGCCAGCAGTTATCCCGTTACGGGGAACACTGAAGCTTTCTTT. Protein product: CASSYPVTGNTEAFF.